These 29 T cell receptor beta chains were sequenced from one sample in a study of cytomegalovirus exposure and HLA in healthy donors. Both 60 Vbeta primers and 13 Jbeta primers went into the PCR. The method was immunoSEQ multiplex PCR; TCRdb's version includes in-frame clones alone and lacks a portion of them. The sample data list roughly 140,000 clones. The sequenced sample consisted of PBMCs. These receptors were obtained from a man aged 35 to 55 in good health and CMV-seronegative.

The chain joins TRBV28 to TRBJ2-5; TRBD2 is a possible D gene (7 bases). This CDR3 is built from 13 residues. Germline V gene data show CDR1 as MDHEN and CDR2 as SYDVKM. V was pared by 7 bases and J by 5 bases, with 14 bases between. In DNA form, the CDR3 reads TGTGCCAGCATAGGCGGGGGCAGGGAGACCCAGTACTTC. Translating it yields CASIGGGRETQYF.

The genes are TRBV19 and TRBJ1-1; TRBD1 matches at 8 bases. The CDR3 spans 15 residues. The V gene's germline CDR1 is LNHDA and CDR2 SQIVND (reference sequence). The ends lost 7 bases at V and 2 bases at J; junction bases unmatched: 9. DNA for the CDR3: TGTGCCAGTATCTCTTGGACAGGGCCTAACACTGAAGCTTTCTTT. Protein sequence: CASISWTGPNTEAFF. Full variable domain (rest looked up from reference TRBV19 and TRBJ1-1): DGGITQSPKYLFRKEGQNVTLSCEQNLNHDAMYWYRQDPGQGLRLIYYSQIVNDFQKGDIAEGYSVSREKKESFPLTVTSAQKNPTAFYLCASISWTGPNTEAFFGQGTRLTVV.

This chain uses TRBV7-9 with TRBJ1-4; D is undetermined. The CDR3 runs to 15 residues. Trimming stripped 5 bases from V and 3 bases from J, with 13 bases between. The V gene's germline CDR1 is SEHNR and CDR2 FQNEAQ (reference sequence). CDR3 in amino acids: CASSPRWRANEKLFF. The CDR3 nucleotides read TGTGCCAGCAGCCCAAGGTGGCGGGCTAATGAAAAACTGTTTTTT.

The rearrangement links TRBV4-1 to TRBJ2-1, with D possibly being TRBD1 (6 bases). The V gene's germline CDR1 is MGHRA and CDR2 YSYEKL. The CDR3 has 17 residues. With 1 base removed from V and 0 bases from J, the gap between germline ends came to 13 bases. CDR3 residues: CASSQVDRLSSYNEQFF. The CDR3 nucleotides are TGCGCCAGCAGCCAAGTTGACAGGTTGAGCTCCTACAATGAGCAGTTCTTC.

Here the CDR3 reads CASSSEAGVYGGELFF. The CDR3 DNA is TGCGCCAGCAGCTCGGAGGCCGGGGTGTATGGCGGGGAGCTGTTTTTT. This chain connects TRBV5-1 to TRBJ2-2; TRBD2 is a possible D gene (5 bases). Trimming shortened V by 3 bases and J by 7 bases, and 19 bases separated the two germline ends. This CDR3 is built from 16 residues. Germline CDR1 reads SGHRS; CDR2 reads YFSETQ.

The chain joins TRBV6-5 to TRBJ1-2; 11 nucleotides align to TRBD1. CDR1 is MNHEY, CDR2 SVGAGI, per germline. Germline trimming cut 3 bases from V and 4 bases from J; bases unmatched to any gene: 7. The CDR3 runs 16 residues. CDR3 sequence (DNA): TGTGCCAGCAGTTATGTTAGGACAGGGGGCGGCTATGGCTACACCTTC. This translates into CASSYVRTGGGYGYTF.

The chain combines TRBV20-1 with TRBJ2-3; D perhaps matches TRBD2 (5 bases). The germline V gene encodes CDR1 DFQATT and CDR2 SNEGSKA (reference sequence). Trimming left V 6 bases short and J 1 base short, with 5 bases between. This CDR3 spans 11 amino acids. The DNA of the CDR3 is TGCAGTGCCGGGGGCACAGATACGCAGTATTTT. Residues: CSAGGTDTQYF.

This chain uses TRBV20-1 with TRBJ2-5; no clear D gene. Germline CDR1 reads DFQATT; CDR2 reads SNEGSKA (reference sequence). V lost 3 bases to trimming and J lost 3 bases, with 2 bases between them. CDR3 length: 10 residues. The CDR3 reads CSASEETQYF. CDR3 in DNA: TGCAGTGCTAGCGAAGAGACCCAGTACTTC.

This CDR3 is CASSFAGLDSGNTIYF. The DNA for the CDR3 is TGCGCCAGCAGCTTTGCGGGGCTAGATTCTGGAAACACCATATATTTT. This chain connects TRBV5-1 to TRBJ1-3, with a possible D match to TRBD1 (5 bases). Germline V lookup: CDR1 SGHRS, CDR2 YFSETQ. V was trimmed by 2 bases and J by 1 base, leaving 13 bases between them. CDR3 length equals 16 residues.

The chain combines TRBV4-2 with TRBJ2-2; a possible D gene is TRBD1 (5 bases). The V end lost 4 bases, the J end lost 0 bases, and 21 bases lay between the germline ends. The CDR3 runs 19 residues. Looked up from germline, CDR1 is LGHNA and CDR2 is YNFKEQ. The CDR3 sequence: CASSLGIGALKANTGELFF. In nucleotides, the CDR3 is TGTGCCAGCAGCCTGGGAATAGGGGCCCTGAAAGCGAACACCGGGGAGCTGTTTTTT.

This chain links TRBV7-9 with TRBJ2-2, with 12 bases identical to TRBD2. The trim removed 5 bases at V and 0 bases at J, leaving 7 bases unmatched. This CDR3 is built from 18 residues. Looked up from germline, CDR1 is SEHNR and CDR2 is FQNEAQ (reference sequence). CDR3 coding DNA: TGTGCCAGCAGCCCCGGACTAGCGGGGTTAACGAACACCGGGGAGCTGTTTTTT. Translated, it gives CASSPGLAGLTNTGELFF.

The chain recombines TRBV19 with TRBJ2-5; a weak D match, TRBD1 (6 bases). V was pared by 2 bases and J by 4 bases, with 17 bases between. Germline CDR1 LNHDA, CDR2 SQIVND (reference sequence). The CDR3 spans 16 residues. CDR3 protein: CASSIRRQVRLETQYF. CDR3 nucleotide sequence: TGTGCCAGTAGTATAAGACGACAGGTTCGGTTAGAGACCCAGTACTTC.

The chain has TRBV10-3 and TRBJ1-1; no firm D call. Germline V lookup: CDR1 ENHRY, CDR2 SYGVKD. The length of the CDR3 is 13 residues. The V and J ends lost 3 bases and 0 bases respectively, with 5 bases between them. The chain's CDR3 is CAISDSVNTEAFF. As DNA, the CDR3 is TGTGCCATCAGTGATTCGGTGAACACTGAAGCTTTCTTT.

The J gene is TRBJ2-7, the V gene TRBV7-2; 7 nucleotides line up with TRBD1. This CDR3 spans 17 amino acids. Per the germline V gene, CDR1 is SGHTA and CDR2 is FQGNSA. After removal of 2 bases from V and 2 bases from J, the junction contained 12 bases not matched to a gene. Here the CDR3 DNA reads TGTGCCAGCAGCTTAACCGTGGGAAGGGACAGACCCTACGAGCAGTACTTC. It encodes CASSLTVGRDRPYEQYF.

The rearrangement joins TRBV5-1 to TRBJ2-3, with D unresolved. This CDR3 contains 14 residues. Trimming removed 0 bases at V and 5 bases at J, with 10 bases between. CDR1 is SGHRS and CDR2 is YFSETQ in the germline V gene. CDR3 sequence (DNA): TGCGCCAGCAGCTTGGACCAGTCAGGAGATACGCAGTATTTT. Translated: CASSLDQSGDTQYF.

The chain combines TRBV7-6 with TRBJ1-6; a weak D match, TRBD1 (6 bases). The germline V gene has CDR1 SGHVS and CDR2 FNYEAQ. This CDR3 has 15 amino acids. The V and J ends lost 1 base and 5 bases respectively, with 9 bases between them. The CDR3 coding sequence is TGTGCCAGCAGCTTAGGACAGGTGGATAATTCACCCCTCCACTTT. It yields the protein CASSLGQVDNSPLHF.

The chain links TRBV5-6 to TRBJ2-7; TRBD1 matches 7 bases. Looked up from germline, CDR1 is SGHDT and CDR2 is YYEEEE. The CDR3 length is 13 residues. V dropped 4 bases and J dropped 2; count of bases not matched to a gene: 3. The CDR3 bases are TGTGCCAGCAGCACGGGACAGCCCTACGAGCAGTACTTC. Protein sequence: CASSTGQPYEQYF.

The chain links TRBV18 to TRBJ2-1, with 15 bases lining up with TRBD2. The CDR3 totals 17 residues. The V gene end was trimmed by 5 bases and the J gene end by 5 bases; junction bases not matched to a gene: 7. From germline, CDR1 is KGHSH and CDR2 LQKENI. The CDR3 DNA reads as TGTGCCAGCTCAGTCGGACTAGCGGGGGGGCTCGACAATGAGCAGTTCTTC. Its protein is CASSVGLAGGLDNEQFF.

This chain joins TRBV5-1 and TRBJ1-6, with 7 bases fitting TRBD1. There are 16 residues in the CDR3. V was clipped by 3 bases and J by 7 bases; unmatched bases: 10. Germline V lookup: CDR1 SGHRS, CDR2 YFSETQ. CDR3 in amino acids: CASSSGTAPWNSPLHF. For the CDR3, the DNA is TGCGCCAGCAGCTCAGGGACAGCCCCGTGGAATTCACCCCTCCACTTT.

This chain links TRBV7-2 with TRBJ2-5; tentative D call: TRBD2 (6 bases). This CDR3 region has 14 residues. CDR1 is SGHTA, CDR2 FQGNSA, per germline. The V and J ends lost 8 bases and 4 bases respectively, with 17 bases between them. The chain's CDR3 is CASGVGTRGETQYF. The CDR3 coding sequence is TGTGCCAGCGGCGTCGGGACTCGAGGAGAGACCCAGTACTTC.

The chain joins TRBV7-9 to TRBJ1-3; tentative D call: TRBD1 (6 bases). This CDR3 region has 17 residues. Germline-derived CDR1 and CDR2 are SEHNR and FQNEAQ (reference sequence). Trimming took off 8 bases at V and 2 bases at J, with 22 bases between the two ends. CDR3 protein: CASGLGGGNRAGNTIYF. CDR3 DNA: TGTGCCAGCGGATTAGGGGGGGGCAATCGAGCTGGAAACACCATATATTTT.

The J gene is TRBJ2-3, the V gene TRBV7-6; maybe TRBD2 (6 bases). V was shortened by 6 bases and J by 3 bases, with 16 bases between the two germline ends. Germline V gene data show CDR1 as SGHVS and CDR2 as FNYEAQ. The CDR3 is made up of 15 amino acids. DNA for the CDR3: TGTGCCAGCAGACTAGGGCGGCTAGCGACAGATACGCAGTATTTT. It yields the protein CASRLGRLATDTQYF.

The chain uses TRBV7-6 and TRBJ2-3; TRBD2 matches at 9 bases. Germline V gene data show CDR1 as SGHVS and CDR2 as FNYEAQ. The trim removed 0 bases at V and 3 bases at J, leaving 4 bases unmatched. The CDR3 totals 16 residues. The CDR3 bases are TGTGCCAGCAGCTTAGCCGCGGGACTAGCAACAGATACGCAGTATTTT. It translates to CASSLAAGLATDTQYF.

DNA of the CDR3: TGTGCCAGTAGTACGACGACAGTTTATAATTCACCCCTCCACTTT. Residues: CASSTTTVYNSPLHF. V and J are TRBV19 and TRBJ1-6; possible D gene TRBD1, 5 bases. V was trimmed by 4 bases and J by 4 bases, leaving 11 bases between them. Per germline, CDR1 LNHDA and CDR2 SQIVND (reference sequence). This CDR3 is 15 amino acids long.

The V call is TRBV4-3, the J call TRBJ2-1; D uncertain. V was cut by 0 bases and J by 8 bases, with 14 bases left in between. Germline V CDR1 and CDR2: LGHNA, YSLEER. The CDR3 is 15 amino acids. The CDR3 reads CASSQEPYPEHEQFF. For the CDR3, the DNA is TGCGCCAGCAGCCAAGAACCCTACCCCGAACATGAGCAGTTCTTC.

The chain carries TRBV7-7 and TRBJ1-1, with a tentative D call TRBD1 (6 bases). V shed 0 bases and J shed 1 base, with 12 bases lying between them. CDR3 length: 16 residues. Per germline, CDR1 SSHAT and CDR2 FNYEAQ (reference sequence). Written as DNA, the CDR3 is TGTGCCAGCAGCTTAGCGAGACAGGTCAGGAACACTGAAGCTTTCTTT. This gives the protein CASSLARQVRNTEAFF.

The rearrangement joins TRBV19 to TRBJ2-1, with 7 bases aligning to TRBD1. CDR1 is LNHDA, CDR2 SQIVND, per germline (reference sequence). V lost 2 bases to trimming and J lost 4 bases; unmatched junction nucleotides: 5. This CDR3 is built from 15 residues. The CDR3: CASSILGTAYNEQFF. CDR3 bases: TGTGCCAGTAGTATACTAGGGACAGCATACAATGAGCAGTTCTTC. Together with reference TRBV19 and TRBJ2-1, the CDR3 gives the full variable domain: DGGITQSPKYLFRKEGQNVTLSCEQNLNHDAMYWYRQDPGQGLRLIYYSQIVNDFQKGDIAEGYSVSREKKESFPLTVTSAQKNPTAFYLCASSILGTAYNEQFFGPGTRLTVL.

DNA for the CDR3: TGTGCCATCAGTGAGTCGGACATTCCACGCCTCAATGAGCAGTTCTTC. This translates into CAISESDIPRLNEQFF. The chain employs TRBV10-3 and TRBJ2-1; tentative D call: TRBD1 (5 bases). The CDR3 totals 16 residues. Germline V gives CDR1 ENHRY, CDR2 SYGVKD. The V and J ends lost 0 bases and 6 bases respectively, with 15 bases between them.

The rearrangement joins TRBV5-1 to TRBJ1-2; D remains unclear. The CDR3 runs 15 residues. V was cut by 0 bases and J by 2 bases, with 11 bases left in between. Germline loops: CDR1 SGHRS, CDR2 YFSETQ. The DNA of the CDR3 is TGCGCCAGCAGCTTGGGCGGGGAAGGAAACTATGGCTACACCTTC. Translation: CASSLGGEGNYGYTF.